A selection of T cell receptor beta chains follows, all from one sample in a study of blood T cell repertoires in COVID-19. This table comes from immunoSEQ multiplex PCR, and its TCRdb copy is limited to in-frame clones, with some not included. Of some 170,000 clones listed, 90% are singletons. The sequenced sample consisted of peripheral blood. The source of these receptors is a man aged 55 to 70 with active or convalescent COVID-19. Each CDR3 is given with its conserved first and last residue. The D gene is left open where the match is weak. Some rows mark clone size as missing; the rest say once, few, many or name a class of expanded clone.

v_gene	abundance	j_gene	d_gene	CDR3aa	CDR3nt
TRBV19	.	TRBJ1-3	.	CASSTRQPLRNTIYF	TGTGCCAGTAGTACCCGACAGCCTCTTAGAAACACCATATATTTT
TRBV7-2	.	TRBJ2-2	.	CASSLEAGRNTGELFF	TGTGCCAGCAGCTTAGAGGCAGGGCGGAACACCGGGGAGCTGTTTTTT
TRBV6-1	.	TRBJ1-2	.	CASSDAGFGYTF	TGTGCCAGCAGTGACGCCGGGTTTGGCTACACCTTC
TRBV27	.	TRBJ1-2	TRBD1	CASTRKTPGQGNYGYTF	TGTGCCAGCACCAGAAAGACCCCGGGACAGGGAAACTATGGCTACACCTTC
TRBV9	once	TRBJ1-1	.	CASSPRGGWDTEAFF	TGTGCCAGCAGCCCTAGGGGGGGGTGGGACACTGAAGCTTTCTTT
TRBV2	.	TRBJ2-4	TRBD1	CASSARTGLNIQYF	TGTGCCAGCAGTGCCCGGACAGGGTTAAACATTCAGTACTTC
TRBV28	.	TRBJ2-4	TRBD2	CASSFGLAGDSGIQYF	TGTGCCAGCAGTTTTGGGCTAGCGGGAGATTCAGGCATTCAGTACTTC
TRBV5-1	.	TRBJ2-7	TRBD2	CASSLTSGSSYEQYF	TGCGCCAGCAGTCTGACTAGCGGGAGCTCCTACGAGCAGTACTTC
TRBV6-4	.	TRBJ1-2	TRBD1	CASRGQANYGYTF	TGTGCCAGCAGAGGACAGGCCAACTATGGCTACACCTTC
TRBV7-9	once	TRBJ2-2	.	CASSLGAANTGELFF	TGTGCCAGCAGCTTAGGGGCAGCGAACACCGGGGAGCTGTTTTTT
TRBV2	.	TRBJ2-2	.	CASSINVGTGELFF	TGTGCCAGCAGTATTAACGTCGGCACCGGGGAGCTGTTTTTT
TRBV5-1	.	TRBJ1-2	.	CASSLGSYGYTF	TGCGCCAGCAGCTTGGGGAGTTATGGCTACACCTTC
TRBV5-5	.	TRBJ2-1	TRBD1	CASRTGSSYNEQFF	TGTGCCAGCAGGACAGGGAGCTCCTACAATGAGCAGTTCTTC
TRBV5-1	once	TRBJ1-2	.	CASSKQGSDGYTF	TGCGCCAGCAGCAAACAGGGAAGTGATGGCTACACCTTC
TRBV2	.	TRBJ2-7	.	CASSEAEGTYEQYF	TGTGCCAGCAGTGAAGCCGAGGGAACCTACGAGCAGTACTTC
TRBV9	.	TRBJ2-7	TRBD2	CASSVAALAGVPEQYF	TGTGCCAGCAGCGTAGCCGCACTAGCGGGAGTACCCGAGCAGTACTTC
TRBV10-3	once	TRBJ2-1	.	CAISELNEQFF	TGTGCCATCAGTGAGCTGAATGAGCAGTTCTTC
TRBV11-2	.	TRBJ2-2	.	CASSLDNQGIGELFF	TGTGCCAGCAGCTTAGATAACCAGGGGATCGGGGAGCTGTTTTTT
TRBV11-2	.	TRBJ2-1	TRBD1	CASRHHRGQSNEQFF	TGTGCCAGCAGACACCACAGGGGGCAATCGAATGAGCAGTTCTTC
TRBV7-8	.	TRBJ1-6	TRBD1	CASSLAIFRGRGNSPLHF	TGTGCCAGCAGCTTAGCGATTTTCAGGGGGCGCGGGAATTCACCCCTCCACTTT
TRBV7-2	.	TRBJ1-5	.	CASSLAADQPQHF	TGTGCCAGCAGCTTAGCGGCGGATCAGCCCCAGCATTTT
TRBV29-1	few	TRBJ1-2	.	CSVEGGANYGYTF	TGCAGCGTTGAAGGGGGGGCTAACTATGGCTACACCTTC
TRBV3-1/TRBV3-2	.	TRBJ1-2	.	CASSYSGLRGYTF	TGTGCCAGCAGCTATTCAGGGCTTAGGGGCTACACCTTC
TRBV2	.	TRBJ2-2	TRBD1	CASSETETGGTGELFF	TGTGCCAGCAGTGAGACCGAGACAGGGGGCACCGGGGAGCTGTTTTTT
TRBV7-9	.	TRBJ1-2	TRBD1	CASSLADRGNYGYTF	TGTGCCAGCAGCTTAGCGGACAGGGGTAACTATGGCTACACCTTC
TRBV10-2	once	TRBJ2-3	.	CASGQRVTDTQYF	TGCGCCAGCGGACAGAGGGTAACAGATACGCAGTATTTT
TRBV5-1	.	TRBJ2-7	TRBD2	CASSMSGTSGRSSYEQYF	TGCGCCAGCAGCATGTCCGGGACTAGCGGGAGGTCCTCCTACGAGCAGTACTTC
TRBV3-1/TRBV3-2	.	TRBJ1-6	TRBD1	CASSRDRDSSPLHF	TGTGCCAGCAGCCGAGACAGGGATAGTTCACCCCTCCACTTT
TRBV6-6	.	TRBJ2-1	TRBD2	CASSPPPYGRAGHEQFF	TGTGCCAGCAGTCCTCCCCCCTACGGGAGGGCCGGGCATGAGCAGTTCTTC
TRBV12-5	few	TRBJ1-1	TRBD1	CASGLVTGTGGNRNTEAFF	TGTGCTAGTGGTTTGGTCACCGGGACAGGGGGCAATCGGAACACTGAAGCTTTCTTT
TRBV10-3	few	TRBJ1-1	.	CAISERVNTEAFF	TGTGCCATCAGTGAGAGAGTGAACACTGAAGCTTTCTTT
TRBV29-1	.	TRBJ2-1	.	CSVYFLSGYNEQFF	TGCAGCGTCTACTTTTTAAGCGGCTACAATGAGCAGTTCTTC
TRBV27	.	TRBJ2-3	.	CASSFLTSPDTQYF	TGTGCCAGCAGTTTTCTTACATCTCCCGATACGCAGTATTTT
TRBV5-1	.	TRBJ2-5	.	CASSLETPSWETQYF	TGCGCCAGCAGCTTGGAAACTCCCTCTTGGGAGACCCAGTACTTC
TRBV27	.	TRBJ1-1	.	CASSLRASTEAFF	TGTGCCAGCAGTTTACGAGCTAGCACTGAAGCTTTCTTT
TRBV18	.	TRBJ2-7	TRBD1	CASSPRQGVTYEQYF	TGTGCCAGCTCACCGCGGCAGGGGGTAACCTACGAGCAGTACTTC
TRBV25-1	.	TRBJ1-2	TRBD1	CASETGTGASGYTF	TGTGCCAGTGAGACCGGGACAGGGGCGTCTGGCTACACCTTC
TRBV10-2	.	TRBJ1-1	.	CASSESQGNTEAFF	TGCGCCAGCAGTGAGTCTCAGGGGAACACTGAAGCTTTCTTT
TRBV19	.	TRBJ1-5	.	CASTSLGGIRQPQHF	TGTGCCAGTACCTCCCTGGGGGGGATTCGACAGCCCCAGCATTTT
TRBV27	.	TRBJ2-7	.	CASSPGGPSYEQYF	TGTGCCAGCAGTCCAGGGGGGCCCTCCTACGAGCAGTACTTC
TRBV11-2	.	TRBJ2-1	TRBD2	CASSLVGAGRRGVYNEQFF	TGTGCCAGCAGCTTAGTGGGAGCGGGGCGGAGAGGAGTCTACAATGAGCAGTTCTTC
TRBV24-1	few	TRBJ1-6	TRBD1	CATGGTGNSPLHF	TGTGCCACCGGGGGGACAGGGAATTCACCCCTCCACTTT
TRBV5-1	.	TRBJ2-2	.	CASSLARTKTRSGELFF	TGCGCCAGCAGCTTGGCTAGGACAAAAACCCGGTCCGGGGAGCTGTTTTTT
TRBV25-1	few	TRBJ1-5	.	CASSESGGYNQPQHF	TGTGCCAGCAGTGAATCGGGGGGGTACAATCAGCCCCAGCATTTT
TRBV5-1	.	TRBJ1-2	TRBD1	CASSPDRGDYGYTF	TGCGCCAGCAGCCCTGACAGGGGGGACTATGGCTACACCTTC
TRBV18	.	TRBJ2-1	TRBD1	CASGQGRSSEQFF	TGTGCCAGCGGACAGGGAAGGTCGAGTGAGCAGTTCTTC
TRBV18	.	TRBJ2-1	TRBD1	CASSLFTPGQGYNEQFF	TGTGCCAGCTCACTGTTTACGCCGGGACAGGGATACAATGAGCAGTTCTTC
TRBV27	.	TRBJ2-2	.	CASSPRGPTVTGELFF	TGTGCCAGCAGCCCCCGAGGCCCGACAGTCACCGGGGAGCTGTTTTTT
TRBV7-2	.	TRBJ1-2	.	CASSLAGTGYGYTF	TGTGCCAGCAGCTTAGCGGGGACTGGATATGGCTACACCTTC
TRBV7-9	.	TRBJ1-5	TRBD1	CASSQGTGGRSQPQHF	TGTGCCAGCAGCCAAGGGACAGGGGGCCGAAGTCAGCCCCAGCATTTT
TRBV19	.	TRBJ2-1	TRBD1	CASSSDRANEQFF	TGTGCCAGTAGTTCCGACAGGGCGAATGAGCAGTTCTTC
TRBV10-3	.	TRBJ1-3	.	CAISELGGVGNTIYF	TGTGCCATCAGTGAGTTGGGAGGGGTCGGAAACACCATATATTTT
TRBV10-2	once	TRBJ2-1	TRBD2	CASRLTSGGYNEQFF	TGCGCCAGCAGACTAACTAGCGGGGGCTACAATGAGCAGTTCTTC
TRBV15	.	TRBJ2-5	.	CATSRVRSGVQETQYF	TGTGCCACCAGCAGAGTAAGGTCGGGGGTACAAGAGACCCAGTACTTC
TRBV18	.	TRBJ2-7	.	CASSPYEDEQYF	TGTGCCAGCTCACCATATGAGGACGAGCAGTACTTC